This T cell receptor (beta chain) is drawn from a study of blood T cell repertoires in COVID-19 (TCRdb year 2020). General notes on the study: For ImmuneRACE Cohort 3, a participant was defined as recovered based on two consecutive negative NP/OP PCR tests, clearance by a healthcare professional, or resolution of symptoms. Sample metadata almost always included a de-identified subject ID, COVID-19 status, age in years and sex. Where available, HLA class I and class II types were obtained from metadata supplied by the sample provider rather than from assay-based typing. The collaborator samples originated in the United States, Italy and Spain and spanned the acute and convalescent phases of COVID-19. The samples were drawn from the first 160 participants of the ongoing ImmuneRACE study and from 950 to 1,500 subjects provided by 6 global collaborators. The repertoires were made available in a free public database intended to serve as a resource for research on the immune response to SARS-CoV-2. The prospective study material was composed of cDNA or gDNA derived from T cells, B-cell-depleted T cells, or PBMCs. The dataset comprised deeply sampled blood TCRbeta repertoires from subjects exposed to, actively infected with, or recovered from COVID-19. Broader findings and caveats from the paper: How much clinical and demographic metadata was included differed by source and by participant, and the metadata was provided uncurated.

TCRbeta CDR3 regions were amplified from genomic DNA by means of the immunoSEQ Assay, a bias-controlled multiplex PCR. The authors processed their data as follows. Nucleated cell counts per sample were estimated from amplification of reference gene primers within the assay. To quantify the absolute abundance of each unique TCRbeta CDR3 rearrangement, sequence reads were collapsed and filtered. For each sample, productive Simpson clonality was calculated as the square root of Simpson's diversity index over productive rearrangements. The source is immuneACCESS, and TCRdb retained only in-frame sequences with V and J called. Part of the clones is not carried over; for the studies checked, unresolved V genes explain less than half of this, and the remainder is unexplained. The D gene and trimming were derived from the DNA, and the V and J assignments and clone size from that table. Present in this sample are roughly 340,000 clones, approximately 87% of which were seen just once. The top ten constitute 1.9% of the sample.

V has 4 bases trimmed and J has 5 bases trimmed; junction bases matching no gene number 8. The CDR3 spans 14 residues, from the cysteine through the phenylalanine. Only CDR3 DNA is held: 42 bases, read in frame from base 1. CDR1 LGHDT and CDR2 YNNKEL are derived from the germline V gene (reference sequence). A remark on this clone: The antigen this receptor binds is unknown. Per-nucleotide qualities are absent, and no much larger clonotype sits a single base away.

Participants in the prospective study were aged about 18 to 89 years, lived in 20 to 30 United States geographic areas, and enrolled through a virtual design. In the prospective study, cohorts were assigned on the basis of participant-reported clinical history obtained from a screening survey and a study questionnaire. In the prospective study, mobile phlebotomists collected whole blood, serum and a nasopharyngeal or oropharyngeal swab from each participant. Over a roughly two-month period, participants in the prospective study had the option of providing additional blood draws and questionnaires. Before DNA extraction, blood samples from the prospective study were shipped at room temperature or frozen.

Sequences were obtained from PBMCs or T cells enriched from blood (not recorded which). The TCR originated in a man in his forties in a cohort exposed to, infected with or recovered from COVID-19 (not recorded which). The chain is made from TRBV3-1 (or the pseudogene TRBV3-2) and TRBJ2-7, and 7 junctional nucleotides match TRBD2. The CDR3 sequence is CASSPRTRSNEQYF. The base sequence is TGTGCCAGCAGCCCTCGGACTAGGTCGAACGAGCAGTACTTC.